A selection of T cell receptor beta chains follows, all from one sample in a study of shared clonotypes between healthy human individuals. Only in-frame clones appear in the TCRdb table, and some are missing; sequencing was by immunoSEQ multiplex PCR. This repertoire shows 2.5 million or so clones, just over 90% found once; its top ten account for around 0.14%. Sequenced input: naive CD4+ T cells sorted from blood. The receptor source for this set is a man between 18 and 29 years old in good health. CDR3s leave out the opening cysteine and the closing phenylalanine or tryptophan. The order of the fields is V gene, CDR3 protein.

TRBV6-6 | ASSGGQFTS
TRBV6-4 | ASSQGQGQPQH
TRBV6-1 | AGRRQGENQPQH
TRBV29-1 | STLGETQY
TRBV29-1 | SVGGQGSGGANVLT
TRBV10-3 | AISESTQPYEQY
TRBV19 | ASSATSAGELF
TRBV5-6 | ASSPTADSPLH
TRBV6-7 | ASSHLGDYEQY
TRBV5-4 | ASSLEAGGIYGYT
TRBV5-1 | ASSWDGGSYEQY
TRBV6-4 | ASSGYPTYEQY
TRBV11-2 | ASSFRGTNQETQY
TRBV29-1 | SVTLGSYEQY
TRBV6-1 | ASSESPGTVYYGYT
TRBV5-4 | ASRGTSGGTDTQY
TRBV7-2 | ASSPRLAGDTGELF
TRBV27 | ASSQHWGGSATNEKLF
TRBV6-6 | ASSPGGDPYNSPLH
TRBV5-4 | ASSSRLAGGYEQY
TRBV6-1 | ASSYRSEAF
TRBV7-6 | ASSRTLETQY
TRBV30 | AWSGGEAGGWNEQF
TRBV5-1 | ASSLGLAGGPGTDTQY
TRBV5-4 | ASSLGSGPLQSSGANVLT
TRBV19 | ASSITPVSGANVLT
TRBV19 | ASSIGGLADTDTQY
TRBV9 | ASSGRDRAYNEQF
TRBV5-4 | ASSLETGKSRGYT
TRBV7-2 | ASSPLRGNGNEQF
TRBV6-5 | ASSSRDLGYGYT
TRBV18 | ASSLPGTGAQY
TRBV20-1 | SARVGLPDI
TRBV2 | ASSSDSTGELF
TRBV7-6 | ASSRTSGSPYEQF
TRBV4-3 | ASSQGIGPGEKLF
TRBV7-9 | ASSLVGGPGPNEQF
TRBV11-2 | ASSLDGYEQY
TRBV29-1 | SVEGRGLVEKLF
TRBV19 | ASRGGSSYEQY
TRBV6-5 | ASREDGRQPQH
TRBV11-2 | ASSFRGTTTDTQY
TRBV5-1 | ASSFGQGIETQY
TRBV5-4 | ASSRIAGMDNEQF
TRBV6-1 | ASRDEGSREKLF
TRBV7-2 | ASSHWTSGYSGEQF
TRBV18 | ASSSVDSTYEQH
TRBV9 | ASSSRGGLADTQY
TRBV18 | ASSPPAQGPDTQY
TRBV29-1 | SAHSQGIPYGYT